The rows below give T cell receptor beta chains drawn from one sample of a study of cytomegalovirus exposure and HLA in healthy donors. Method: immunoSEQ multiplex PCR; TCRdb's copy keeps in-frame clones and lacks some. The sample shows approximately 200,000 clones, just over 75% of them seen only once. Sequencing was done on a sample of PBMCs. All receptors derive from a young man in good health and CMV-seronegative. Both conserved end residues are part of each CDR3. The order of the fields is clone size, V gene, J gene, D gene, CDR3 protein, CDR3 DNA. The D gene is left open where the match is weak. Only some rows state a clone size, as once, few, many or a class for expanded clones.

clone size: NA; V gene: TRBV5-1; J gene: TRBJ2-3; D gene: TRBD2; CDR3 protein: CASSLAGGIDTQYF; CDR3 DNA: TGCGCCAGCAGCTTGGCGGGAGGTATAGATACGCAGTATTTT
clone size: NA; V gene: TRBV19; J gene: TRBJ2-7; D gene: TRBD1; CDR3 protein: CASSRTRDRGYEQYF; CDR3 DNA: TGTGCCAGTAGTCGAACCCGGGACAGGGGCTACGAGCAGTACTTC
clone size: NA; V gene: TRBV7-2; J gene: TRBJ1-1; D gene: NA; CDR3 protein: CASSSNDLQNTEAFF; CDR3 DNA: TGTGCCAGCAGCTCGAATGATTTACAGAACACTGAAGCTTTCTTT
clone size: NA; V gene: TRBV11-2; J gene: TRBJ1-1; D gene: NA; CDR3 protein: CASSILTGIGTEAFF; CDR3 DNA: TGTGCCAGCAGCATCCTCACAGGGATAGGCACTGAAGCTTTCTTT
clone size: NA; V gene: TRBV5-1; J gene: TRBJ2-5; D gene: NA; CDR3 protein: CASSLAWSSQRQETQYF; CDR3 DNA: TGCGCCAGCAGCTTGGCCTGGAGCAGCCAGAGACAAGAGACCCAGTACTTC
clone size: few; V gene: TRBV6-1; J gene: TRBJ1-5; D gene: NA; CDR3 protein: CASSDLNVGLNQPQHF; CDR3 DNA: TGTGCCAGCAGTGACCTGAATGTCGGGTTGAATCAGCCCCAGCATTTT
clone size: NA; V gene: TRBV2; J gene: TRBJ2-3; D gene: TRBD2; CDR3 protein: CASSPGTSGISSTDTQYF; CDR3 DNA: TGTGCCAGCAGTCCCGGGACTAGCGGTATTTCTAGCACAGATACGCAGTATTTT
clone size: NA; V gene: TRBV15; J gene: TRBJ2-1; D gene: NA; CDR3 protein: CATSSHGGPGSYNEQFF; CDR3 DNA: TGTGCCACCAGCAGTCACGGGGGGCCGGGCTCCTACAATGAGCAGTTCTTC
clone size: NA; V gene: TRBV18; J gene: TRBJ1-2; D gene: NA; CDR3 protein: CASSRDSAYYGYTF; CDR3 DNA: TGTGCCAGCTCACGGGACTCCGCATACTATGGCTACACCTTC
clone size: NA; V gene: TRBV4-1; J gene: TRBJ1-1; D gene: NA; CDR3 protein: CASSAPLAGPNTEAFF; CDR3 DNA: TGCGCCAGCAGCGCGCCCCTGGCGGGGCCCAACACTGAAGCTTTCTTT
clone size: NA; V gene: TRBV2; J gene: TRBJ2-7; D gene: TRBD1; CDR3 protein: CASSEGGGQGDF; CDR3 DNA: TGTGCCAGCAGTGAAGGGGGGGGACAGGGGGACTTC
clone size: NA; V gene: TRBV2; J gene: TRBJ2-7; D gene: TRBD2; CDR3 protein: CASRETSGSVNEQYF; CDR3 DNA: TGTGCCAGCAGGGAGACTAGCGGGAGTGTGAACGAGCAGTACTTC
clone size: NA; V gene: TRBV9; J gene: TRBJ2-1; D gene: TRBD2; CDR3 protein: CASSATTGTSRNNEQFF; CDR3 DNA: TGTGCCAGCAGCGCGACTACCGGGACTAGCAGGAACAATGAGCAGTTCTTC
clone size: few; V gene: TRBV27; J gene: TRBJ2-1; D gene: NA; CDR3 protein: CASRAANNEQFF; CDR3 DNA: TGTGCCAGCAGAGCGGCAAACAATGAGCAGTTCTTC
clone size: few; V gene: TRBV4-1; J gene: TRBJ2-2; D gene: TRBD2; CDR3 protein: CASSQDQAGGPRELFF; CDR3 DNA: TGCGCCAGCAGCCAAGACCAAGCGGGAGGGCCGAGGGAGCTGTTTTTT
clone size: NA; V gene: TRBV7-9; J gene: TRBJ1-5; D gene: TRBD1; CDR3 protein: CASSSTGGVQPQHF; CDR3 DNA: TGTGCCAGCAGCTCAACAGGGGGAGTTCAGCCCCAGCATTTT
clone size: NA; V gene: TRBV28; J gene: TRBJ1-4; D gene: NA; CDR3 protein: CASRGPGLGREKLFF; CDR3 DNA: TGTGCCAGCAGGGGGCCGGGACTCGGGCGGGAAAAACTGTTTTTT
clone size: few; V gene: TRBV13; J gene: TRBJ2-2; D gene: TRBD2; CDR3 protein: CASGQGLSNTGELFF; CDR3 DNA: TGTGCCAGTGGCCAGGGACTATCAAACACCGGGGAGCTGTTTTTT
clone size: few; V gene: TRBV19; J gene: TRBJ2-7; D gene: TRBD1; CDR3 protein: CASTDLTGTGGLEQYF; CDR3 DNA: TGTGCCAGTACCGATCTGACCGGGACAGGGGGCCTCGAGCAGTACTTC
clone size: NA; V gene: TRBV4-1; J gene: TRBJ2-3; D gene: NA; CDR3 protein: CASSQTGSSTDTQYF; CDR3 DNA: TGCGCCAGCAGCCAGACAGGATCCAGCACAGATACGCAGTATTTT
clone size: NA; V gene: TRBV6-6; J gene: TRBJ1-2; D gene: NA; CDR3 protein: CASRQAYGYTF; CDR3 DNA: TGTGCCAGCAGACAGGCCTATGGCTACACCTTC
clone size: many; V gene: TRBV6-1; J gene: TRBJ1-5; D gene: NA; CDR3 protein: CASSEGLGGREPQHF; CDR3 DNA: TGTGCCAGCAGTGAAGGTCTAGGGGGGAGGGAGCCCCAGCATTTT
clone size: NA; V gene: TRBV16; J gene: TRBJ1-2; D gene: NA; CDR3 protein: CASSQSTGNGYTF; CDR3 DNA: TGTGCCAGCAGCCAATCGACCGGGAATGGCTACACCTTC
clone size: NA; V gene: TRBV6-1; J gene: TRBJ2-7; D gene: NA; CDR3 protein: CASRARNYEQYF; CDR3 DNA: TGTGCCAGCAGGGCCAGGAACTACGAGCAGTACTTC
clone size: NA; V gene: TRBV30; J gene: TRBJ1-4; D gene: TRBD1; CDR3 protein: CAWKTGGSRFSASEKLFF; CDR3 DNA: TGTGCCTGGAAAACAGGGGGCTCGCGTTTTTCCGCTAGTGAAAAACTGTTTTTT
clone size: NA; V gene: TRBV11-2; J gene: TRBJ1-1; D gene: NA; CDR3 protein: CASSQPTGNTEAFF; CDR3 DNA: TGTGCCAGCAGCCAGCCGACAGGGAACACTGAAGCTTTCTTT
clone size: NA; V gene: TRBV7-2; J gene: TRBJ2-3; D gene: NA; CDR3 protein: CASSLGRVGHVQDTQYF; CDR3 DNA: TGTGCCAGCAGCTTAGGTAGAGTGGGACACGTTCAAGATACGCAGTATTTT
clone size: NA; V gene: TRBV28; J gene: TRBJ1-2; D gene: NA; CDR3 protein: CASTTDIYGYTF; CDR3 DNA: TGTGCCAGCACCACCGACATCTATGGCTACACCTTC
clone size: few; V gene: TRBV10-2; J gene: TRBJ2-3; D gene: NA; CDR3 protein: CASSSIPADTDTQYF; CDR3 DNA: TGCGCCAGCAGCTCGATACCCGCGGACACAGATACGCAGTATTTT
clone size: NA; V gene: TRBV7-3; J gene: TRBJ2-3; D gene: NA; CDR3 protein: CASSRQGTDTQYF; CDR3 DNA: TGTGCCAGCTCCAGACAGGGCACAGATACGCAGTATTTT
clone size: NA; V gene: TRBV4-1; J gene: TRBJ1-3; D gene: TRBD1; CDR3 protein: CASSLLAQGAPGNTIYF; CDR3 DNA: TGCGCCAGCAGCCTCTTGGCCCAGGGGGCCCCTGGAAACACCATATATTTT
clone size: NA; V gene: TRBV9; J gene: TRBJ2-1; D gene: TRBD2; CDR3 protein: CASSPLAGGARLEQFF; CDR3 DNA: TGTGCCAGCAGCCCGCTTGCGGGGGGCGCAAGGCTTGAGCAGTTCTTC
clone size: NA; V gene: TRBV19; J gene: TRBJ2-1; D gene: NA; CDR3 protein: CASSMVQYNEQFF; CDR3 DNA: TGTGCCAGTAGTATGGTGCAGTACAATGAGCAGTTCTTC
clone size: NA; V gene: TRBV19; J gene: TRBJ1-1; D gene: TRBD1; CDR3 protein: CASSLDRGLNTEAFF; CDR3 DNA: TGTGCCAGTAGTCTCGACAGGGGGCTTAACACTGAAGCTTTCTTT
clone size: NA; V gene: TRBV2; J gene: TRBJ1-5; D gene: TRBD1; CDR3 protein: CASSVPDRGPNQPQHF; CDR3 DNA: TGTGCCAGCAGTGTACCGGACAGGGGGCCCAATCAGCCCCAGCATTTT
clone size: NA; V gene: TRBV18; J gene: TRBJ1-2; D gene: TRBD1; CDR3 protein: CASSQSGTGRYGYTF; CDR3 DNA: TGTGCCAGCTCGCAATCCGGGACAGGGAGGTATGGCTACACCTTC
clone size: NA; V gene: TRBV9; J gene: TRBJ2-3; D gene: NA; CDR3 protein: CASSVAGETDTQYF; CDR3 DNA: TGTGCCAGCAGCGTAGCGGGAGAAACAGATACGCAGTATTTT
clone size: few; V gene: TRBV5-1; J gene: TRBJ2-1; D gene: TRBD2; CDR3 protein: CASSLSGSGEQFF; CDR3 DNA: TGCGCCAGCAGCTTAAGCGGGAGTGGTGAGCAGTTCTTC
clone size: NA; V gene: TRBV5-6; J gene: TRBJ1-4; D gene: NA; CDR3 protein: CASSLAGRGGNEKLFF; CDR3 DNA: TGTGCCAGCAGCTTGGCTGGGAGGGGTGGAAATGAAAAACTGTTTTTT
clone size: NA; V gene: TRBV27; J gene: TRBJ2-2; D gene: TRBD2; CDR3 protein: CASSLYPPTSGRLDTGELFF; CDR3 DNA: TGTGCCAGCAGTTTATATCCCCCGACTAGCGGGAGGCTGGACACCGGGGAGCTGTTTTTT
clone size: NA; V gene: TRBV10-1; J gene: TRBJ2-7; D gene: NA; CDR3 protein: CASSESVGGYEQYF; CDR3 DNA: TGCGCCAGCAGTGAGTCGGTAGGGGGCTACGAGCAGTACTTC
clone size: NA; V gene: TRBV19; J gene: TRBJ1-2; D gene: NA; CDR3 protein: CASRTGTYPNYGYTF; CDR3 DNA: TGTGCCAGTAGGACCGGGACATATCCTAACTATGGCTACACCTTC
clone size: NA; V gene: TRBV19; J gene: TRBJ2-7; D gene: TRBD2; CDR3 protein: CASTPAASGGYEQYF; CDR3 DNA: TGTGCCAGTACCCCGGCGGCTAGCGGCGGTTACGAGCAGTACTTC
clone size: once; V gene: TRBV7-9; J gene: TRBJ2-7; D gene: NA; CDR3 protein: CASSSGTSKGSYEQYF; CDR3 DNA: TGTGCCAGCAGCTCCGGGACTTCTAAGGGCTCCTACGAGCAGTACTTC
clone size: NA; V gene: TRBV5-1; J gene: TRBJ1-2; D gene: NA; CDR3 protein: CASRLTGGQDGYTF; CDR3 DNA: TGCGCCAGCAGACTGACAGGCGGTCAGGATGGCTACACCTTC
clone size: few; V gene: TRBV2; J gene: TRBJ2-3; D gene: TRBD1; CDR3 protein: CASRPRTGGGTDTQYF; CDR3 DNA: TGTGCCAGCAGACCACGGACAGGGGGCGGCACAGATACGCAGTATTTT
clone size: NA; V gene: TRBV28; J gene: TRBJ2-1; D gene: TRBD2; CDR3 protein: CASSLRPGTSLNYNEQFF; CDR3 DNA: TGTGCCAGCAGTTTACGTCCCGGGACTAGCTTAAACTACAATGAGCAGTTCTTC
clone size: NA; V gene: TRBV6-1; J gene: TRBJ1-6; D gene: NA; CDR3 protein: CASRQRGDYNSPLHF; CDR3 DNA: TGTGCCAGCAGACAGCGGGGCGATTATAATTCACCCCTCCACTTT
clone size: NA; V gene: TRBV4-1; J gene: TRBJ1-5; D gene: NA; CDR3 protein: CASSQEGPGGGSNQPQHF; CDR3 DNA: TGCGCCAGCAGCCAAGAAGGGCCGGGGGGGGGCAGCAATCAGCCCCAGCATTTT
clone size: NA; V gene: TRBV28; J gene: TRBJ1-4; D gene: TRBD1; CDR3 protein: CASSSGQVGEKLFF; CDR3 DNA: TGTGCCAGCAGCTCGGGACAGGTTGGTGAAAAACTGTTTTTT
clone size: NA; V gene: TRBV10-2; J gene: TRBJ1-5; D gene: NA; CDR3 protein: CASRGGGFDPQHF; CDR3 DNA: TGCGCCAGCAGAGGGGGGGGTTTCGATCCCCAGCATTTT
clone size: NA; V gene: TRBV14; J gene: TRBJ2-3; D gene: NA; CDR3 protein: CASSQARASSTDTQYF; CDR3 DNA: TGTGCCAGCAGCCAAGCGAGGGCTTCGAGCACAGATACGCAGTATTTT
clone size: NA; V gene: TRBV5-1; J gene: TRBJ2-4; D gene: TRBD1; CDR3 protein: CASSLGKGGMGIQYF; CDR3 DNA: TGCGCCAGCAGCTTAGGGAAAGGGGGCATGGGCATTCAGTACTTC
clone size: NA; V gene: TRBV28; J gene: TRBJ1-4; D gene: NA; CDR3 protein: CASRPRGGVEKLFF; CDR3 DNA: TGTGCCAGCAGGCCTCGGGGGGGCGTCGAAAAACTGTTTTTT
clone size: once; V gene: TRBV9; J gene: TRBJ1-1; D gene: TRBD1; CDR3 protein: CASSPPRTGASEAFF; CDR3 DNA: TGTGCCAGCAGCCCCCCACGGACAGGGGCTTCTGAAGCTTTCTTT
clone size: few; V gene: TRBV5-1; J gene: TRBJ1-1; D gene: NA; CDR3 protein: CASSLVGGRRTEAFF; CDR3 DNA: TGCGCCAGCAGCTTGGTTGGGGGGAGGAGAACTGAAGCTTTCTTT
clone size: NA; V gene: TRBV7-9; J gene: TRBJ2-1; D gene: NA; CDR3 protein: CASSVVEGRNEQFF; CDR3 DNA: TGTGCCAGCAGCGTCGTGGAGGGAAGGAATGAGCAGTTCTTC